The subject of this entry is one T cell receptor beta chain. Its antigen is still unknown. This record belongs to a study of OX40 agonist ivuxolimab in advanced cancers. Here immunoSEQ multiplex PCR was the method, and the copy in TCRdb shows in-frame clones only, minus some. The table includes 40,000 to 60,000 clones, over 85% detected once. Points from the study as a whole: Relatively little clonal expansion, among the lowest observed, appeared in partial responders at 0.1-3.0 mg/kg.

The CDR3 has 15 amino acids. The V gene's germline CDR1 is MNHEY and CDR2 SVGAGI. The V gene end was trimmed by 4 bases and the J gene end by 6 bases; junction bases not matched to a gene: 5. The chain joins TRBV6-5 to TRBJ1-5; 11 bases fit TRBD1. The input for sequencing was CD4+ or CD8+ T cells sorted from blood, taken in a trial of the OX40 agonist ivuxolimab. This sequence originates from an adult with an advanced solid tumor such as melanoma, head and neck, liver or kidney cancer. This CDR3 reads CASSSGTGGSQPQHF. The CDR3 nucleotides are TGTGCCAGCAGTTCTGGGACAGGGGGGAGTCAGCCCCAGCATTTT.